Presented here are 23 T cell receptor beta chains from one specimen sequenced in a study of blood T cell repertoires in COVID-19. Libraries were prepared by immunoSEQ multiplex PCR; TCRdb keeps only in-frame clonotypes and omits some of them. The sample contains 200,000 to 250,000 clones, approximately 90% of which appear only once. Sequenced input: PBMCs or T cells enriched from blood (not recorded which). These receptors were taken from a woman in her 30s with acute COVID-19.

The chain has TRBV18 and TRBJ2-1; possibly TRBD2 for D (5 bases). CDR1 and CDR2 (germline): KGHSH, LQKENI. The CDR3 spans 14 residues. V was shortened by 6 bases and J by 8 bases, with 17 bases between the two germline ends. CDR3 DNA sequence: TGTGCCAGCTCCCTAGAGTGGGTAGCGTATGAGCAGTTCTTC. It encodes CASSLEWVAYEQFF.

J is TRBJ2-7 and V is TRBV6-1, with TRBD1 matching 7 bases. The V and J ends lost 3 bases and 5 bases, in that order; junction bases with no gene match: 13. The germline V gene has CDR1 MNHNS and CDR2 SASEGT. This CDR3 is built from 16 residues. The CDR3 nucleotides read TGTGCCAGCAGTGACCAGGTACAGGGGATATCAAACGAGCAGTACTTC. Translating gives CASSDQVQGISNEQYF.

The chain has TRBV28 and TRBJ2-5, with D possibly being TRBD1 (5 bases). Germline lookup yields CDR1 MDHEN and CDR2 SYDVKM. The CDR3 totals 14 residues. Deletions cut 6 bases from V and 3 bases from J, with 14 bases between. The CDR3 region has the DNA TGTGCCAGCAGGGACGGTGGACAAAAAGAGACCCAGTACTTC. Translated, it gives CASRDGGQKETQYF.

This clone was counted a single time. The rearrangement joins TRBV19 to TRBJ2-1; weak D call: TRBD1 (5 bases). Germline CDR1 LNHDA, CDR2 SQIVND (reference sequence). CDR3 length: 12 residues. V was clipped by 2 bases and J by 8 bases, with 7 bases between them. The CDR3 here is CASSIQGYEQFF. CDR3 DNA sequence: TGTGCCAGTAGTATACAGGGTTATGAGCAGTTCTTC. The full variable domain, rest sourced from reference TRBV19 and TRBJ2-1, is DGGITQSPKYLFRKEGQNVTLSCEQNLNHDAMYWYRQDPGQGLRLIYYSQIVNDFQKGDIAEGYSVSREKKESFPLTVTSAQKNPTAFYLCASSIQGYEQFFGPGTRLTVL.

V and J are TRBV10-1 and TRBJ2-3, with D unresolved. CDR1 WNHNN and CDR2 SYGVQD come from the germline V gene (reference sequence). V gave up 2 bases and J gave up 5 bases, with 5 bases separating them. The CDR3 length is 12 residues. CDR3 amino acids: CASSEGLDTQYF. DNA for the CDR3: TGCGCCAGCAGTGAGGGCCTAGATACGCAGTATTTT.

The J gene is TRBJ2-6, the V gene TRBV6-6; the D is unclear. This CDR3 contains 15 residues. V shed 9 bases and J shed 4 bases, with 16 bases lying between them. The germline CDR1 and CDR2 sequences are MNHNY and SVGAGI (reference sequence). As DNA, the CDR3 is TGTGCCAGTCGTTCCGCGGAGAGCGGGGCCAACGTCCTGACTTTC. Amino acid sequence: CASRSAESGANVLTF.

The J gene is TRBJ2-1, the V gene TRBV5-4; the D is unclear. V was clipped by 0 bases and J by 9 bases, with 4 bases between them. CDR1 SGHNT and CDR2 YYREEE come from the germline V gene (reference sequence). The CDR3 has 11 amino acids. CDR3 DNA sequence: TGTGCCAGCAGCTTGGCGAGTGAGCAGTTCTTC. Translating gives CASSLASEQFF.

The genes are TRBV6-5 and TRBJ2-2; D is possibly TRBD2 (5 bases). Germline V gene sequence: CDR1 MNHEY, CDR2 SVGAGI. Deletions cut 3 bases from V and 4 bases from J, with 15 bases between. This CDR3 spans 16 amino acids. In nucleotides, the CDR3 is TGTGCCAGCAGTTATAGTCTCTTTGGGAGCACCGGGGAGCTGTTTTTT. Protein product: CASSYSLFGSTGELFF.

The rearrangement links TRBV12-3 or TRBV12-4 to TRBJ2-1; no clear D gene. This CDR3 is 13 amino acids long. Between the trimmed V and J ends, which lost 5 bases and 4 bases, there was a span of 9 bases. CDR3 residues: CASSLKLYNEQFF. The CDR3 nucleotides read TGTGCCAGCAGTCTTAAATTATACAATGAGCAGTTCTTC.

The V call is TRBV7-8, the J call TRBJ1-2; D call uncertain. Germline values: CDR1 SGHVS, CDR2 FQNEAQ. V lost 5 bases to trimming and J lost 7 bases, with 20 bases between them. This CDR3 is 15 amino acids long. Here the CDR3 reads CASSPRNTRLFGYTF. CDR3 nucleotides: TGTGCCAGCAGCCCTCGTAATACTAGATTGTTTGGCTACACCTTC.

CDR3: CATSGGAYTEAFF. In DNA, the CDR3 is TGTGCCACCTCAGGGGGCGCTTACACTGAAGCTTTCTTT. The chain links TRBV24-1 to TRBJ1-1; 8 bases map to TRBD1. This CDR3 contains 13 residues. The V segment lost 9 bases and the J segment 3 bases; nucleotides outside the gene matches: 5. The V gene's germline CDR1 is KGHDR and CDR2 SFDVKD.

V usage is TRBV6-5 and J usage is TRBJ1-6, with 12 bases lining up with TRBD1. V lost 6 bases, J lost 7 bases, and 4 bases stayed unmatched. The CDR3 covers 15 residues. In germline, CDR1 is MNHEY, CDR2 SVGAGI. The CDR3 DNA is TGTGCCAGCAGCCCCGGGACAGGGGGCAATTCACCCCTCCACTTT. It translates to CASSPGTGGNSPLHF.

This clone turned up a few times. The rearrangement links TRBV4-3 to TRBJ2-2; TRBD1 might be the D (6 bases). CDR3 length: 13 residues. The V end lost 3 bases, the J end lost 7 bases, and 9 bases lay between the germline ends. Germline V CDR1 and CDR2: LGHNA, YSLEER. The CDR3 DNA sequence: TGCGCCAGCAGCCACCCAGGGGTCGGGGAGCTGTTTTTT. It specifies CASSHPGVGELFF.

This clone was recorded once. The V call is TRBV18, the J call TRBJ1-1, with 7 bases lining up with TRBD1. The V gene end was trimmed by 4 bases and the J gene end by 7 bases; junction bases not matched to a gene: 15. The CDR3 has 16 residues. Per germline, CDR1 KGHSH and CDR2 LQKENI. The CDR3 region has the DNA TGTGCCAGCTCACTAAGGGACAGCCTCCTGGAGGGTGAAGCTTTCTTT. It yields the protein CASSLRDSLLEGEAFF.

This clone appeared once. The chain is built from TRBV5-1 and TRBJ2-7, with TRBD2 identical over 12 bases. The CDR3 covers 15 residues. J lost 3 bases, V lost 4 bases, and 5 bases had no gene match. Germline CDR1 is SGHRS and CDR2 is YFSETQ. CDR3 sequence reads: CASSPSGGAVYEQYF. CDR3 DNA sequence: TGCGCCAGCAGCCCTAGCGGGGGGGCTGTCTACGAGCAGTACTTC.

The chain recombines TRBV7-6 with TRBJ2-1; 14 nucleotides match TRBD2. The CDR3 covers 17 residues. The germline V gene has CDR1 SGHVS and CDR2 FNYEAQ. The V and J ends lost 5 bases and 6 bases, in that order; junction bases with no gene match: 9. CDR3 sequence reads: CASSLGTSGRRVNEQFF. The DNA of the CDR3 is TGTGCCAGCAGCCTAGGGACTAGCGGGAGACGGGTCAATGAGCAGTTCTTC.

This clone showed up just once. This rearrangement joins TRBV3-1 (or the pseudogene TRBV3-2) to TRBJ1-3; D is unclear. Germline V CDR1 and CDR2: LGHDT, YNNKEL (reference sequence). Trimming cost V 5 bases and J 3 bases, with 5 bases left between them. The CDR3 covers 12 residues. The CDR3 sequence is CASSFRGNTIYF. The CDR3 region has the DNA TGTGCCAGCAGCTTTCGTGGAAACACCATATATTTT.

This clone has a handful of counts. The CDR3 sequence: CAWSGKGAGRPQHF. CDR3 bases: TGTGCCTGGAGTGGAAAGGGGGCAGGCCGGCCCCAGCATTTT. The chain couples TRBV30 to TRBJ1-5, with 7 positions matching TRBD1. CDR3 size: 14 residues. J lost 9 bases, V lost 1 base, and 9 bases had no gene match. Germline V gene lookup returns CDR1 GTSNPN and CDR2 SVGIG (reference sequence).

This clone was detected only a few times. The V call is TRBV5-4, the J call TRBJ2-1, with D possibly being TRBD2 (6 bases). Trimming cost V 0 bases and J 5 bases, with 12 bases left between them. The CDR3 runs to 15 residues. Germline-derived CDR1 and CDR2 are SGHNT and YYREEE (reference sequence). CDR3 amino acids: CASSLAGLLNNEQFF. Here the CDR3 DNA reads TGTGCCAGCAGCTTGGCAGGACTATTGAACAATGAGCAGTTCTTC.

The rearrangement links TRBV18 to TRBJ1-1; 9 bases fit TRBD1. Germline lookup yields CDR1 KGHSH and CDR2 LQKENI. This CDR3 is built from 13 residues. With 6 bases clipped from V and 6 bases from J, the junction kept 5 bases outside the gene matches. For the CDR3, the DNA is TGTGCCAGCTCCCCTACAGGGGGCCCTGAAGCTTTCTTT. It is translated as CASSPTGGPEAFF.

V is TRBV27 and J is TRBJ2-5; possibly TRBD1 for D (5 bases). Trimming cost V 8 bases and J 9 bases, with 16 bases left between them. The CDR3 runs 12 residues. CDR1 and CDR2 (germline): MNHEY, SMNVEV (reference sequence). CDR3 loop: CASYGRLGPQYF. Here the CDR3 DNA reads TGTGCCAGCTACGGACGGCTGGGGCCCCAGTACTTC.

The V gene is TRBV15, the J gene TRBJ2-1; D gene ambiguous. Trimming cost V 2 bases and J 9 bases, with 20 bases left between them. The CDR3 runs 16 residues. Germline lookup yields CDR1 LNHNV and CDR2 YYDKDF (reference sequence). The CDR3 spells CATSRNLPAASSEQFF. The CDR3 region has the DNA TGTGCCACCAGCAGAAATCTCCCGGCGGCTTCCAGTGAGCAGTTCTTC.

The V and J genes are TRBV7-9 and TRBJ2-1; TRBD1 matches 9 bases. The germline V gene has CDR1 SEHNR and CDR2 FQNEAQ (reference sequence). The CDR3 consists of 15 residues. Germline trimming cut 0 bases from V and 4 bases from J; bases unmatched to any gene: 1. CDR3 sequence (DNA): TGTGCCAGCAGCTTAGCACAGGGGGCTTACAATGAGCAGTTCTTC. It codes for CASSLAQGAYNEQFF.